A single T cell receptor (beta chain) is shown here with its context. The entry originates in a study of T cell changes during pregnancy in multiple sclerosis. The data were produced by immunoSEQ multiplex PCR, yet TCRdb's version contains in-frame clones alone and is incomplete. The data show about 30,000 clones, with 90% seen just once and approximately 0.47% held by the top ten. The germline gives CDR1 MGHRA, CDR2 YSYEKL. The CDR3 length is 13 residues. V shed 8 bases and J 3 bases; nucleotides not matched to a gene: 1. The chain uses TRBV4-1 and TRBJ1-4; 9 positions match TRBD1. Sequencing used CD4+ T cells from peripheral blood mononuclear cells, obtained in the second trimester of pregnancy. The source is a female donor in good health, enrolled as a control in a pregnancy study. The CDR3 loop reads CASGTGSNEKLFF. CDR3 bases: TGCGCCAGCGGGACAGGGTCTAATGAAAAACTGTTTTTT.